This entry is about one T cell receptor (beta chain). The repertoire was sequenced with immunoSEQ multiplex PCR; TCRdb's copy has only in-frame clones and lacks some. The top ten hold 0.065% to 0.07% of the sample, which has some 200,000 clones, approximately 92% seen once. The data derive from a study of shared clonotypes between healthy human individuals. CD45RA+ naive and CD45RA-negative memory subsets were separated from CD4+ cells. Looked up from germline, CDR1 is LNHDA and CDR2 is SQIVND (reference sequence). This CDR3 is 14 amino acids long. Trimming took 3 bases from V and 1 from J, leaving 6 bases between them.

The TCR comes from a woman aged 30 to 39 in good health. The rearrangement joins TRBV19 to TRBJ2-2; D gene uncertain. The sample taken for sequencing was naive CD4+ T cells sorted from blood. Subset noted: CD45RA+ positively selected. DNA of the CDR3: TGTGCCAGTAGTATTTCTAGGAACACCGGGGAGCTGTTTTTT. Its translation is CASSISRNTGELFF.